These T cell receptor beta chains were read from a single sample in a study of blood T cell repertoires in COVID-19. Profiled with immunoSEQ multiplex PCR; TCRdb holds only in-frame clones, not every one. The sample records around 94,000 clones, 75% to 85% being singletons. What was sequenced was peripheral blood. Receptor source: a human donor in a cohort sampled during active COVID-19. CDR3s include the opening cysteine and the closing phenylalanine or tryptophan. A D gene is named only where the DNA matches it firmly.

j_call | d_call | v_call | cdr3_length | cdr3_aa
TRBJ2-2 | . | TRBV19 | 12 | CASSMPGGELFF
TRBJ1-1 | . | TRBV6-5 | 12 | CASSPGDTEAFF
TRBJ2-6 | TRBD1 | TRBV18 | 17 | CASCATPGGFGANVLTF
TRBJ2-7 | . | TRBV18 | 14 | CASSPPIPTYEQYF
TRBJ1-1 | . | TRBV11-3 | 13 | CASSRDTGTEAFF
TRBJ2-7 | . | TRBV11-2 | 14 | CASSQVGTSYEQYF
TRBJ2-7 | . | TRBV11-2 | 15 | CASSSPQRGGYEQYF
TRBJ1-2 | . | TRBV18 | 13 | CASSSGQRGGYTF
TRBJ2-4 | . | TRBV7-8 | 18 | CASSFIVTRGLAKNIQYF
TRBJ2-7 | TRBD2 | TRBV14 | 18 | CASSHLGLAGGPSYEQYF
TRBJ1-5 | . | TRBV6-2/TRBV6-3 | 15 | CASSLGGSGNQPQHF
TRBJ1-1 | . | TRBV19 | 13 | CASTSGGDTEAFF
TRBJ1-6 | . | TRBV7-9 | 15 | CASSLGGGQDSPLHF
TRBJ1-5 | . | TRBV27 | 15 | CASRVAVFSNQPQHF
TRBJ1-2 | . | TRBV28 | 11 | CGTGGDYGYTF
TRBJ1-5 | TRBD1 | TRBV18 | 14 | CASSPNRGLQPQHF
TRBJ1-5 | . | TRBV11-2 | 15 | CASSLGGNSNQPQHF
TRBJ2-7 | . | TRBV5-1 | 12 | CASSSRSYEQYF
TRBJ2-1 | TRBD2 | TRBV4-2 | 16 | CASSQSGTSGHNEQFF
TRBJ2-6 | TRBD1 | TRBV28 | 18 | CASSQVGGYFSGANVLTF
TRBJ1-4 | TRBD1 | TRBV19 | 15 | CASSPQTGSGEKLFF
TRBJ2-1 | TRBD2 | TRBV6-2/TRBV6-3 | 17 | CASSYPRGSGRPNEQFF
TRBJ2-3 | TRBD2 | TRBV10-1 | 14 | CASSDGLVGDTQYF
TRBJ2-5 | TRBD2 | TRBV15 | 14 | CATSSSAGGETQYF
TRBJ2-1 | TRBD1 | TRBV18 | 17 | CASSPNRGRLSDNEQFF
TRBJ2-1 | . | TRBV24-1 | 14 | CATSEQASVKEQFF
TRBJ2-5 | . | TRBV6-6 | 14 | CASSYWGQGETQYF
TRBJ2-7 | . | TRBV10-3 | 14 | CAIKEGQGAYEQYF
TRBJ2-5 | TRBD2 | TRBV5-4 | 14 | CASSLAGGVETQYF
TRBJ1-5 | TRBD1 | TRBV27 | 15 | CASRRDSDSNQPQHF
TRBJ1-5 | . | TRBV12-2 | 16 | CASRLPDRGGDQPQHF
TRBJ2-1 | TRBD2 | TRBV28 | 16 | CASSSPGTSIGDEQFF
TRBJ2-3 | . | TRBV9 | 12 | CASTGYTDTQYF
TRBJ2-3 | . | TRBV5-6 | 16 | CASTPKEGLGTDTQYF
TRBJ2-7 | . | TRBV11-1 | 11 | CASSQVYEQYF
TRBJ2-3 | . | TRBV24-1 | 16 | CATSDLGRGTPDTQYF
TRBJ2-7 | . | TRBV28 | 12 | CASSSGSYEQYF
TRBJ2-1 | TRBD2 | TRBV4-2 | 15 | CASSLVAGETDEQFF
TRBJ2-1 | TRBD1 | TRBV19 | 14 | CASRRFDRGNEQFF
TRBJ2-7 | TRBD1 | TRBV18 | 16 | CASSPTRPGLTGEQYF
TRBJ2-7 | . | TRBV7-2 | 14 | CASSLAPRSYEQYF
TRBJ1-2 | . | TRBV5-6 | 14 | CASSLEALEYGYTF
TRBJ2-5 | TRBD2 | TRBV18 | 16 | CASSRLAGEFQETQYF
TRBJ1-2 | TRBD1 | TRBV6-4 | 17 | CASSDGYRDRGDYGYTF
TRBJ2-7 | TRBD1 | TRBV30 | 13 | CAWGPGQGYEQYF
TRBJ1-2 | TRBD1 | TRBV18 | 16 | CASSPADRVRSLGYTF
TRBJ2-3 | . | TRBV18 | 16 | CASSPQASSFTDTQYF
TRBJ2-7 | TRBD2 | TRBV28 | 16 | CASSLKLTGGHYEQYF
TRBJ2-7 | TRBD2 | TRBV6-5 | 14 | CATLRGGKGYEQYF
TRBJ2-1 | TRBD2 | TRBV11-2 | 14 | CASSLAGDYNEQFF
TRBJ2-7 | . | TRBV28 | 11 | CASSLHREQYF
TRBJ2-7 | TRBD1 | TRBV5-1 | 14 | CASSNGQGTYEQYF
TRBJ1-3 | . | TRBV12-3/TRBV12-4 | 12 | CAIRDSGNTIYF
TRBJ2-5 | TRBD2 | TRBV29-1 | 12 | CSGVSGRETQYF
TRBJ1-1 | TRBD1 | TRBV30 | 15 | CAWSVLGQGPTEAFF
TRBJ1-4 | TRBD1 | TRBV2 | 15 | CASNSPGTANEKLFF
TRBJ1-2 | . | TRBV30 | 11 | CAWSSTVGYTF
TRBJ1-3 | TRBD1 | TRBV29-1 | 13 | CSVRDSLMSTIYF